This T cell receptor beta chain was identified in a study of OX40 agonist ivuxolimab in advanced cancers. This clone was observed once. The target antigen is unknown. There are 14 residues in the CDR3. With 0 bases removed from V and 6 bases from J, the gap between germline ends came to 8 bases. Germline-derived CDR1 and CDR2 are LGHNA and YSLEER. Study-wide results and caveats: Also showing low normalized T-cell clonal expansion were some of the nonresponders.

TCRdb's copy holds only in-frame clones and misses some; the assay was immunoSEQ multiplex PCR. The sample has 45,000 to 50,000 clones, roughly nine tenths seen once. The rearrangement links TRBV4-3 to TRBJ2-2, with no clear D. This specimen was CD4+ or CD8+ T cells sorted from blood, taken in a trial of the OX40 agonist ivuxolimab. This TCR came from an adult with an advanced solid tumor such as melanoma, head and neck, liver or kidney cancer. CDR3 loop: CASSQDTPPGELFF. The DNA for the CDR3 is TGCGCCAGCAGCCAAGACACTCCACCCGGGGAGCTGTTTTTT.